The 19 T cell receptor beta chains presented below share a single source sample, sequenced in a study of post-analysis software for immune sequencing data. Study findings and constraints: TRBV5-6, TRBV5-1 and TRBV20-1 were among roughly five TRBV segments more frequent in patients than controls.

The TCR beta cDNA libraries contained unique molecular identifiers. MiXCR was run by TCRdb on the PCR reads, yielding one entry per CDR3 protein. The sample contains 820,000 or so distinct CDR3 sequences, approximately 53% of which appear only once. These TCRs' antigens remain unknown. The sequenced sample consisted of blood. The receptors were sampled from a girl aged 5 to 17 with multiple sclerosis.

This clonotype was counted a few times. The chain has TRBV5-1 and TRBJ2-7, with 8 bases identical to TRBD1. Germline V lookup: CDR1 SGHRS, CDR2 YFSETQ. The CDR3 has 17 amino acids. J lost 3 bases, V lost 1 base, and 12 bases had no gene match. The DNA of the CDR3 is TGCGCCAGCAGCTTGAGGTCGGCAGGGGGCGTCGTCTACGAGCAGTACTTC. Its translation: CASSLRSAGGVVYEQYF.

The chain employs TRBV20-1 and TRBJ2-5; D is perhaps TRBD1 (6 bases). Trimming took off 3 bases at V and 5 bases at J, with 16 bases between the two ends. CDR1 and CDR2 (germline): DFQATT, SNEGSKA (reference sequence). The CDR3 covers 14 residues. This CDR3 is CSASLAGAWETQYF. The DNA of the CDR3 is TGCAGTGCTAGTTTAGCAGGGGCATGGGAGACCCAGTACTTC.

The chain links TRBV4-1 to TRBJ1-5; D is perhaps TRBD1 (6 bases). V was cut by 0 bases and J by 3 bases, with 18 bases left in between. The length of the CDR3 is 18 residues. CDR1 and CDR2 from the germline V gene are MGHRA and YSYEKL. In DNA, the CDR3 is TGCGCCAGCAGCCAAGAAATGGGGGGGGCTTGGGCCAATCAGCCCCAGCATTTT. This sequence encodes CASSQEMGGAWANQPQHF.

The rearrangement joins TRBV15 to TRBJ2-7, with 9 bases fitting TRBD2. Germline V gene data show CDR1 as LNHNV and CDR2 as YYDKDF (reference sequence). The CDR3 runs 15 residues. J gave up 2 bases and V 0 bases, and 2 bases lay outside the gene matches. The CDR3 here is CATSRDASGAYEQYF. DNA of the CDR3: TGTGCCACCAGCAGAGATGCTAGCGGGGCCTACGAGCAGTACTTC.

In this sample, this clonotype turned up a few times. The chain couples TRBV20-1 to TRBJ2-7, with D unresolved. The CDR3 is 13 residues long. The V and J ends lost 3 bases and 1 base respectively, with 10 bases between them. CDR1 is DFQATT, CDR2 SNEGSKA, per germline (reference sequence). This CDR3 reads CSARVYTSYEQYF. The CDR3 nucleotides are TGCAGTGCTAGGGTCTACACTTCCTACGAGCAGTACTTC.

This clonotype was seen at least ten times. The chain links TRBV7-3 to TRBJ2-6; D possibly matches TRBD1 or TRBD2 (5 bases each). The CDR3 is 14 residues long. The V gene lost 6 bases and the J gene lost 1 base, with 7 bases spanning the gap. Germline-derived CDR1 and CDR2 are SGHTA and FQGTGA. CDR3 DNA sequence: TGTGCCAGCAGTGGGGGATCTGGGGCCAACGTCCTGACTTTC. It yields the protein CASSGGSGANVLTF.

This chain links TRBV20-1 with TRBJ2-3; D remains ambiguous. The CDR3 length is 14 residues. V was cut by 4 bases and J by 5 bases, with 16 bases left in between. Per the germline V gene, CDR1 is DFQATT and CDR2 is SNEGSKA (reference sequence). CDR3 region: CSATWVMKQDTQYF. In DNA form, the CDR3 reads TGCAGTGCTACCTGGGTGATGAAGCAAGATACGCAGTATTTT.

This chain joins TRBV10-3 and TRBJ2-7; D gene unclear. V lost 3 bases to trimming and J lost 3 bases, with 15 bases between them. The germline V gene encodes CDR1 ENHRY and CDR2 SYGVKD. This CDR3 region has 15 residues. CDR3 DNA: TGTGCCATCAGTGACGGTGGGCTCGGGCTCTACGAGCAGTACTTC. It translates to CAISDGGLGLYEQYF.

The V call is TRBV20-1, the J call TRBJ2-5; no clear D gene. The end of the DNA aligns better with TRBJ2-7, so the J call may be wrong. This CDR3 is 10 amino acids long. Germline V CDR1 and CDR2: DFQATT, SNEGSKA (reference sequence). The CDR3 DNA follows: TGCAGTGCCACCCTCTACGAGCAGTACTTC. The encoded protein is CSATLYEQYF.

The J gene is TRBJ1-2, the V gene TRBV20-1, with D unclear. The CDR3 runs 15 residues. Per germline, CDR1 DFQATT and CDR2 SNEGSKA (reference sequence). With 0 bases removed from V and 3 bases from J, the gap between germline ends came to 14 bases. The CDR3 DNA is TGCAGTGCTAGAGATTCGGGGAAGGTACACTATGGCTACACCTTC. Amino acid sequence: CSARDSGKVHYGYTF.

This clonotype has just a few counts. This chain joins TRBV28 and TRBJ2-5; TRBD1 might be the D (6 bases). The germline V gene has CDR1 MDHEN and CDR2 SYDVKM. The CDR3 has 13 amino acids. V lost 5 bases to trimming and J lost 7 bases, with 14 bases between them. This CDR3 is CASSRTALGTQYF. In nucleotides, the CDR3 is TGTGCCAGCAGTCGGACAGCCCTCGGGACCCAGTACTTC.

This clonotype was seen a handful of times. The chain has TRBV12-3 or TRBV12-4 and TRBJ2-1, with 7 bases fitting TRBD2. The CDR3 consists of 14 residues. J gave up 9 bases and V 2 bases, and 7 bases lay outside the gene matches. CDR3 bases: TGTGCCAGCAGTTTAACGGGAGGAGACCCTGAGCAGTTCTTC. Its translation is CASSLTGGDPEQFF.

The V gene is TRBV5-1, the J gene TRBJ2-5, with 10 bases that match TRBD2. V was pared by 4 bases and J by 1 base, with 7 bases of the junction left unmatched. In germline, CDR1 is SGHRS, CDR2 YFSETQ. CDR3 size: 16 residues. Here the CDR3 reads CASSALAGVGQETQYF. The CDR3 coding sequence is TGCGCCAGCAGCGCTCTAGCGGGAGTAGGCCAAGAGACCCAGTACTTC.

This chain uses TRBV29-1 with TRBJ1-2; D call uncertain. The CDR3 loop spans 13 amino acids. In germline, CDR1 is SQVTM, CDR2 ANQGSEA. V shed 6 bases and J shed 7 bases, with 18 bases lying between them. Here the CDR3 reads CSVTKERVSGYTF. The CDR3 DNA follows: TGCAGCGTCACTAAGGAGCGGGTTTCTGGCTACACCTTC.

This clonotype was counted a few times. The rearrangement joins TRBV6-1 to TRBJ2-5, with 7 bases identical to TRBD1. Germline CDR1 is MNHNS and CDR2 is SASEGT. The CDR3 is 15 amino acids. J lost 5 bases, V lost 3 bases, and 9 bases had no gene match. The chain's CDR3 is CASSERAGGWETQYF. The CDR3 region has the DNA TGTGCCAGCAGTGAGAGGGCAGGGGGTTGGGAGACCCAGTACTTC.

The CDR3, as DNA: TGCAGTGCTAAACGGGACAGCCGGATGAACACTGAAGCTTTCTTT. This gives the protein CSAKRDSRMNTEAFF. The chain combines TRBV20-1 with TRBJ1-1; TRBD1 aligns across 7 bases. The CDR3 has 15 amino acids. With 4 bases clipped from V and 0 bases from J, the junction kept 8 bases outside the gene matches. The V gene's germline CDR1 is DFQATT and CDR2 SNEGSKA (reference sequence).

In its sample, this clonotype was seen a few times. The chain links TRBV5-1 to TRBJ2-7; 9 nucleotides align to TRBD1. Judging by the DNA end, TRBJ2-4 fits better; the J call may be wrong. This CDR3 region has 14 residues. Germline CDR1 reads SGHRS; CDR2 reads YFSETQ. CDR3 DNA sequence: TGCGCCAGCAGCTTTGGGACAGGGAAGAACATTCAGTACTTC. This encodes CASSFGTGKNIQYF.

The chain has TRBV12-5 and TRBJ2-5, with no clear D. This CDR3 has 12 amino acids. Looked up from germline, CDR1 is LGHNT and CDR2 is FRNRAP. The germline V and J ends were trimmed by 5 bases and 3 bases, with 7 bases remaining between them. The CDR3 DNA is TGTGCTAGTGGTGTTCAGGAAGAGACCCAGTACTTC. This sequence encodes CASGVQEETQYF.

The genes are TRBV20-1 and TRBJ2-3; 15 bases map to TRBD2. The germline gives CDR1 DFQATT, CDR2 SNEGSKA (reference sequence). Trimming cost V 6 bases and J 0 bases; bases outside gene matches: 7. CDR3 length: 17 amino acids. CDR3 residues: CSAMGLAGGTSTDTQYF. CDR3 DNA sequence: TGCAGTGCCATGGGACTAGCGGGGGGTACTAGCACAGATACGCAGTATTTT.